This TCR beta chain was identified during a study of T cell responses to AZD1222 COVID-19 vaccine. Only in-frame clones appear in the TCRdb table, and some are missing; sequencing was by immunoSEQ multiplex PCR. Here the sample spans approximately 130,000 clones, 93% being singletons. The CDR3 spans 14 residues. V dropped 2 bases and J dropped 4 bases, with 11 bases sitting between them. CDR1 is MNHEY and CDR2 is SVGAGI in the germline V gene. On this clone: Antigen unknown.

Study-wide results and caveats: A reported finding is that nearly half of spike-specific TCRs target unmutated variant regions.

The sample in question was peripheral blood, obtained on day 0 of AZD1222 vaccination. The V gene is TRBV6-5, the J gene TRBJ1-2, with D perhaps matching TRBD1 (6 bases). This sequence was found in an adult in good health. Here the CDR3 DNA reads TGTGCCAGCAGTTACGAGGCAGGGGTCTATGGCTACACCTTC. Its translation: CASSYEAGVYGYTF.